A single T cell receptor (beta chain) is shown here with its context. What it recognizes is unknown. The record originates from a study of OX40 agonist ivuxolimab in advanced cancers. Study at large: The patients received ivuxolimab by intravenous route every 2 weeks at 0.01 to 10 mg/kg.

General study results and limits: Some nonresponders likewise displayed low normalized T-cell clonal expansion.

The protocol was immunoSEQ multiplex PCR, while the TCRdb copy is restricted to in-frame clones and leaves out a portion. The sample shows 100,000 to 150,000 clones, just under 95% of them seen only once. The source is an adult with an advanced solid tumor such as melanoma, head and neck, liver or kidney cancer. This material consisted of CD4+ or CD8+ T cells sorted from blood, taken in a trial of the OX40 agonist ivuxolimab.

CDR3 coding DNA: TGTGCCAGCAGTGTTGTGGGACAGTCGTACCAAGAGACCCAGTACTTC. Its protein is CASSVVGQSYQETQYF. The chain combines TRBV2 with TRBJ2-5; 7 nucleotides match TRBD1. The CDR3 has 16 residues. The germline V gene has CDR1 SNHLY and CDR2 FYNNEI. V was clipped by 4 bases and J by 0 bases; unmatched bases: 8.